Below are 28 T cell receptor beta chains sequenced from a single sample in a study of identical twins. A single record per CDR3 protein comes from TCRdb applying MiXCR to the 5' RACE reads. The sample has 1.5 million to 2 million distinct CDR3 sequences, 25% to 35% seen once. The sample consisted of cord blood. The receptor source for this set is a newborn girl in good health.

The chain uses TRBV3-1 and TRBJ2-3, with TRBD2 identical over 8 bases. This CDR3 has 15 amino acids. Trimming removed 4 bases from V and 8 bases from J; junction bases left unmatched: 11. Germline assignment: CDR1 LGHDT and CDR2 YNNKEL (reference sequence). Written as DNA, the CDR3 is TGTGCCAGCAGCCCAACGGGGGGGCAGTCAGGTACGCAGTATTTT. It codes for CASSPTGGQSGTQYF.

The CDR3 region has the DNA TGTGCCAGCAGCCAAGTATTGCACAATGAGCAGTACTTC. It codes for CASSQVLHNEQYF. The gene calls are TRBV3-1 and TRBJ2-7, with D uncertain. V was shortened by 1 base and J by 7 bases, with 11 bases between the two germline ends. The CDR3 totals 13 residues. Germline CDR1 and CDR2: LGHDT and YNNKEL (reference sequence).

Note on this clonotype: This may come from a read error, since a much larger clone is one base off. This chain uses TRBV20-1 with TRBJ2-1; D remains ambiguous. Germline loops: CDR1 DFQATT, CDR2 SNEGSKA (reference sequence). Trimming removed 0 bases at V and 6 bases at J, with 9 bases between. CDR3 length equals 13 residues. The CDR3 DNA sequence: TGCAGTGCTAGAGACCCAATGGCCAATGAGCAGTTCTTC. Translating gives CSARDPMANEQFF.

At least ten counts were recorded for this clonotype. This chain links TRBV5-1 with TRBJ2-1, with 9 bases matching TRBD2. The CDR3 totals 14 residues. CDR1 is SGHRS, CDR2 YFSETQ, per germline. Losses at the gene ends were 4 bases for V and 4 bases for J; bases not matched to a gene: 3. CDR3 sequence: CASSRLAEYNEQFF. The DNA of the CDR3 is TGCGCCAGCAGCCGACTAGCGGAGTACAATGAGCAGTTCTTC.

This clonotype occurred a few times. The V gene is TRBV28, the J gene TRBJ1-5; TRBD1 might be the D (6 bases). The CDR3 is 15 amino acids. V was cut by 6 bases and J by 8 bases, with 20 bases left in between. Germline assignment: CDR1 MDHEN and CDR2 SYDVKM. DNA of the CDR3: TGTGCCAGCAGCCCAAGCTGGACAGCGGTGGAGCCCCAGCATTTT. It translates to CASSPSWTAVEPQHF. Filled out from reference TRBV28 and TRBJ1-5, the complete variable domain reads DVKVTQSSRYLVKRTGEKVFLECVQDMDHENMFWYRQDPGLGLRLIYFSYDVKMKEKGDIPEGYSVSREKKERFSLILESASTNQTSMYLCASSPSWTAVEPQHFGDGTRLSIL.

The V call is TRBV4-1, the J call TRBJ1-4; 9 bases match TRBD1. CDR1 and CDR2 (germline): MGHRA, YSYEKL. The J segment lost 2 bases and the V segment lost 3 bases, leaving 10 bases of the junction unmatched. The CDR3 totals 18 residues. The CDR3 protein is CASSHPRDRVETNEKLFF. In DNA form, the CDR3 reads TGCGCCAGCAGCCATCCCCGGGACAGGGTAGAGACTAATGAAAAACTGTTTTTT.

This clonotype came up a few times. The gene calls are TRBV7-2 and TRBJ1-4; the match to TRBD1 covers 9 bases. Germline V CDR1 and CDR2: SGHTA, FQGNSA. The CDR3 sequence is 14 residues long. V lost 7 bases to trimming and J lost 6 bases; unmatched junction nucleotides: 6. The CDR3 reads CASTQDRGDEKLFF. CDR3 nucleotide sequence: TGTGCCAGCACCCAGGACAGGGGAGATGAAAAACTGTTTTTT. Full variable domain (rest looked up from reference TRBV7-2 and TRBJ1-4): GAGVSQSPSNKVTEKGKDVELRCDPISGHTALYWYRQSLGQGLEFLIYFQGNSAPDKSGLPSDRFSAERTGGSVSTLTIQRTQQEDSAVYLCASTQDRGDEKLFFGSGTQLSVL.

This clonotype has only a few counts. This chain uses TRBV5-1 with TRBJ1-2; 7 positions agree with TRBD1. Germline loops: CDR1 SGHRS, CDR2 YFSETQ. This CDR3 spans 14 amino acids. V was clipped by 4 bases and J by 2 bases; unmatched bases: 5. CDR3 coding DNA: TGCGCCAGCAGCATGACAGGGTTGAACTATGGCTACACCTTC. Translating it yields CASSMTGLNYGYTF.

This clonotype was picked up a small number of times. The V and J genes are TRBV18 and TRBJ2-5, with 8 bases fitting TRBD1. Looked up from germline, CDR1 is KGHSH and CDR2 is LQKENI. The CDR3 loop spans 14 amino acids. J gave up 4 bases and V 1 base, and 2 bases lay outside the gene matches. Written as DNA, the CDR3 is TGTGCCAGCTCACCACTCGGACAGGGAGAGACCCAGTACTTC. This encodes CASSPLGQGETQYF.

The gene calls are TRBV28 and TRBJ2-1; 9 bases agree with TRBD2. Germline assignment: CDR1 MDHEN and CDR2 SYDVKM. The trim removed 5 bases at V and 7 bases at J, leaving 21 bases unmatched. The CDR3 has 19 amino acids. CDR3 in amino acids: CASSPYPLAGGPSVNEQFF. In nucleotides, the CDR3 is TGTGCCAGCAGTCCATACCCTCTTGCGGGAGGGCCGTCAGTTAATGAGCAGTTCTTC.

The chain couples TRBV2 to TRBJ1-6; D gene ambiguous. V was cut by 3 bases and J by 9 bases, with 6 bases left in between. This CDR3 region has 12 residues. The V gene's germline CDR1 is SNHLY and CDR2 FYNNEI. CDR3 nucleotides: TGTGCCAGCAGTGAGCCAAGTTCACCCCTCCACTTT. This codes for CASSEPSSPLHF.

A word on this clonotype: An end of the junction does not agree with germline; a read error may underlie this. The V call is TRBV7-2, the J call TRBJ2-1; TRBD1 matches 7 bases. Germline CDR1 is SGHTA and CDR2 is FQGNSA. This CDR3 has 12 amino acids. In nucleotides, the CDR3 is TGTGACAGCAGCACGCGGACAGGCCCTCGGTTCTTC. It codes for CDSSTRTGPRFF.

The chain employs TRBV5-1 and TRBJ2-1; 7 nucleotides agree with TRBD2. TRBJ2-7 explains the end of the DNA better; the J call may be wrong. The CDR3 spans 17 residues. Germline-derived CDR1 and CDR2 are SGHRS and YFSETQ. The CDR3, as DNA: TGCGCCAGCAGCCCCCGGAGTAGCGGGCTCTCCTACAATGAGCAGTACTTC. Translated: CASSPRSSGLSYNEQYF.

The sample holds a few counts of this clonotype. The chain has TRBV27 and TRBJ1-2; 8 positions agree with TRBD1. Germline V CDR1 and CDR2: MNHEY, SMNVEV (reference sequence). Trimming took 5 bases from V and 0 from J; bases not matched to a gene: 5. The CDR3 spans 15 residues. Here the CDR3 reads CASSTDRGANYGYTF. The CDR3 coding sequence is TGTGCCAGCAGTACCGACAGGGGAGCTAACTATGGCTACACCTTC.

Turning to this clonotype: This may come from a read error, since a much larger clone is one base off. This CDR3 is CASSQDLVSEQYF. The CDR3 coding sequence is TGTGCCAGCAGCCAAGATCTAGTCTCCGAGCAGTACTTC. The chain has TRBV4-2 and TRBJ2-7, with D hard to call. Deletions cut 0 bases from V and 6 bases from J, with 9 bases between. CDR3 length: 13 residues. CDR1 LGHNA and CDR2 YNFKEQ come from the germline V gene.

This sequence joins TRBV12-3 or TRBV12-4 and TRBJ1-1, with 8 bases fitting TRBD1. J was trimmed by 11 bases and V by 5 bases; bases with no gene match: 4. This CDR3 region has 11 residues. The CDR3 nucleotides read TGTGCCAGCAGTCAGGACAGGGCGGCTTTCTTT. This sequence encodes CASSQDRAAFF.

This clonotype was recorded many times. At one boundary the junction diverges from the germline segment, which might be a read error. The chain joins TRBV7-7 to TRBJ2-7; D possibly corresponds to TRBD1 (5 bases). Germline CDR1 reads SSHAT; CDR2 reads FNYEAQ (reference sequence). The CDR3 has 13 amino acids. CDR3 region: CASSSDQGYEQYF. The DNA of the CDR3 is TGTGCTAGCAGCTCGGACCAGGGATACGAGCAGTACTTC.

The V gene is TRBV20-1, the J gene TRBJ2-3; a possible D gene is TRBD2 (6 bases). Germline loops: CDR1 DFQATT, CDR2 SNEGSKA (reference sequence). V shed 2 bases and J shed 0 bases, with 18 bases lying between them. This CDR3 is built from 17 residues. CDR3 sequence: CSARSLMRGTSTDTQYF. The DNA for the CDR3 is TGCAGTGCTAGAAGCCTCATGCGGGGTACTAGCACAGATACGCAGTATTTT.

This clonotype turned up a few times. This clone may be a read error of a much larger clone one base away. V and J are TRBV5-1 and TRBJ2-4; TRBD1 might be the D (6 bases). The V end was cut by 0 bases, the J end by 5 bases, with 6 bases between. This CDR3 contains 13 residues. CDR1 is SGHRS, CDR2 YFSETQ, per germline. The CDR3 protein is CASSLGQENIQYF. CDR3 nucleotide sequence: TGCGCCAGCAGCTTGGGACAGGAAAACATTCAGTACTTC.

This clonotype was detected a few times. This rearrangement joins TRBV2 to TRBJ2-3; TRBD1 matches 8 bases. The ends lost 10 bases at V and 0 bases at J; junction bases unmatched: 9. In germline, CDR1 is SNHLY, CDR2 FYNNEI. The CDR3 is 15 amino acids. CDR3 nucleotide sequence: TGTGCCAACAAAAGGGACAGGACAAGCACAGATACGCAGTATTTT. This translates into CANKRDRTSTDTQYF.

In this sample, this clonotype turned up once. The V gene is TRBV9, the J gene TRBJ2-7, with a tentative D call TRBD2 (5 bases). Trimming stripped 0 bases from V and 10 bases from J, with 20 bases between. The CDR3 is 15 residues long. Per the germline V gene, CDR1 is SGDLS and CDR2 is YYNGEE. CDR3 sequence: CASSVGASSPEAQYF. Written as DNA, the CDR3 is TGTGCCAGCAGCGTAGGGGCTAGCTCCCCGGAGGCCCAGTACTTC.

In the case of this clonotype: A single base separates this from a much larger clone, so it may be a read error. The chain carries TRBV27 and TRBJ2-6; 8 bases line up with TRBD2. From germline, CDR1 is MNHEY and CDR2 SMNVEV (reference sequence). The CDR3 covers 17 residues. This CDR3 reads CASSREGFHSGANVPTF. CDR3 DNA: TGTGCCAGCAGTCGGGAGGGTTTTCACTCTGGGGCCAACGTCCCGACTTTC.

As regards this clonotype: At one end the junction does not follow the germline gene, possibly because of a read error. The V call is TRBV24-1, the J call TRBJ2-4; D assignment may be TRBD1 or TRBD2 (6 bases each). This CDR3 is 14 amino acids long. Germline assignment: CDR1 KGHDR and CDR2 SFDVKD. The CDR3 protein is CATSDPRQDYEQCF. CDR3 DNA: TGTGCCACCAGTGACCCCCGACAGGACTACGAGCAGTGCTTC.

CDR3 sequence (DNA): TGCGCCAGCAGCCTCAAGGGACTAGCGGGAGAGAGACGATGGGAGCAGTTCTTC. This sequence encodes CASSLKGLAGERRWEQFF. This rearrangement joins TRBV4-1 to TRBJ2-1; 14 nucleotides agree with TRBD2. The CDR3 consists of 18 residues. With 4 bases clipped from V and 10 bases from J, the junction kept 15 bases outside the gene matches. Germline V gene sequence: CDR1 MGHRA, CDR2 YSYEKL.

This CDR3 reads CASSTSARTDTQYF. CDR3 DNA sequence: TGTGCCAGCTCAACTAGCGCGAGAACAGATACGCAGTATTTT. The genes are TRBV9 and TRBJ2-3, with 7 bases matching TRBD2. The J segment lost 3 bases and the V segment lost 7 bases, leaving 8 bases of the junction unmatched. The CDR3 loop spans 14 amino acids. Germline loops: CDR1 SGDLS, CDR2 YYNGEE.

V usage is TRBV20-1 and J usage is TRBJ2-4; the match to TRBD1 covers 8 bases. The tail of the sequence fits TRBJ2-7 better, so the J call may be wrong. Germline CDR1 reads DFQATT; CDR2 reads SNEGSKA (reference sequence). This CDR3 has 13 amino acids. CDR3 residues: CSASFRGLHEQYF. The CDR3, as DNA: TGCAGTGCTAGTTTCAGGGGGCTACACGAGCAGTACTTC.

This clonotype was counted between two and nine times. This chain joins TRBV6-5 and TRBJ2-1, with D perhaps matching TRBD1 (6 bases). The germline CDR1 and CDR2 sequences are MNHEY and SVGAGI. The CDR3 has 11 residues. Trimming stripped 4 bases from V and 11 bases from J, with 9 bases between. The CDR3 here is CASSWDTKQFF. CDR3 nucleotide sequence: TGTGCCAGCAGTTGGGACACGAAGCAGTTCTTC.

The genes are TRBV20-1 and TRBJ2-1; 7 nucleotides line up with TRBD2. Germline V gives CDR1 DFQATT, CDR2 SNEGSKA (reference sequence). CDR3 length: 14 amino acids. The CDR3 reads CRGARDYTYNEQFF. The DNA of the CDR3 is TGCAGGGGAGCCCGGGACTACACGTACAATGAGCAGTTCTTC.